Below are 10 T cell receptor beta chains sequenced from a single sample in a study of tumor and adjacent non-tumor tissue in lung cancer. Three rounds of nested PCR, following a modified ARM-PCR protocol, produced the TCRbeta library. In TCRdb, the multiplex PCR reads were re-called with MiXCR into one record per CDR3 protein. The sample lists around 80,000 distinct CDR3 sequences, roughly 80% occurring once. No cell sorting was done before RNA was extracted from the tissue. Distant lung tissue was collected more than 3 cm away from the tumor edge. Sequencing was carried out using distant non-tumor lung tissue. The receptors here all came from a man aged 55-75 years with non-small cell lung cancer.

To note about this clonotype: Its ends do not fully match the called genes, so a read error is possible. The CDR3 spells CASSLDQLAEVGNEQFF. The CDR3 bases are TGTGCCAGTAGCTTAGATCAACTAGCGGAAGTAGGTAATGAGCAGTTCTTC. The rearrangement joins TRBV11-3 to TRBJ2-1, with 8 bases that match TRBD2. The germline V gene encodes CDR1 SGHNT and CDR2 YENEEA. CDR3 length: 17 residues.

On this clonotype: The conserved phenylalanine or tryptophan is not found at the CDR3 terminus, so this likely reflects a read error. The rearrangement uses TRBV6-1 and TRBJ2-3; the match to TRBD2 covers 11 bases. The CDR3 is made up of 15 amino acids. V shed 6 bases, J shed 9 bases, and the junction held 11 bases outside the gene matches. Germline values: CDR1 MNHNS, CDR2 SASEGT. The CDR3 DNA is TGTGCCAGCAGCCAACTAGCGGGGGAGGTAGAAACGCAGTATTTA. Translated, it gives CASSQLAGEVETQYL.

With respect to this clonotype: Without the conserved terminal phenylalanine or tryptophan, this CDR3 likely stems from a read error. This CDR3 reads CTSSQDMADTEAFY. The CDR3 nucleotides are TGCACCAGCAGCCAGGACATGGCGGACACTGAAGCTTTCTAT. The chain uses TRBV6-1 and TRBJ1-1; D is possibly TRBD1 (5 bases). The CDR3 covers 14 residues. Germline CDR1 is MNHNS and CDR2 is SASEGT.

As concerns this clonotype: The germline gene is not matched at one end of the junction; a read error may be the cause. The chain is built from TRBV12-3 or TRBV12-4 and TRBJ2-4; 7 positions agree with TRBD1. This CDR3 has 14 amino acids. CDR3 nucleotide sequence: TGTGCCAACAGCACCGACGGGACAGAAAACATTCAATACTTC. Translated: CANSTDGTENIQYF.

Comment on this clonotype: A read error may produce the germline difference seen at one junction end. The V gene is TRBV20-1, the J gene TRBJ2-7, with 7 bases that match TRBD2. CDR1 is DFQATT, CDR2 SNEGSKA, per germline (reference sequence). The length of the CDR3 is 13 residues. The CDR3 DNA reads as TGCAGTACTAGATGTGGGACTACCTACGAGCAGTACTTC. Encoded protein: CSTRCGTTYEQYF.

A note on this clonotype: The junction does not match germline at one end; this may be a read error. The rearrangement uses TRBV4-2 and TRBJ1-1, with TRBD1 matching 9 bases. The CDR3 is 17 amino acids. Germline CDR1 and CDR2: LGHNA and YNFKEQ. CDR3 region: CASSKRTGAGLNTKAFF. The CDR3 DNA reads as TGTGCCAGCAGCAAAAGGACAGGGGCTGGGTTGAACACTAAAGCTTTCTTT.

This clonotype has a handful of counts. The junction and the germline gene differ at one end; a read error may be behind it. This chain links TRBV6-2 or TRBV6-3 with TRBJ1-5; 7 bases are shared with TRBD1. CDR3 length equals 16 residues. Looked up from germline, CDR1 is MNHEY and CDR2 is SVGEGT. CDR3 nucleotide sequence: TGTGCCAGTAGGCGACAGGGACATAGCGGGAATCAGCCCCACCATTTT. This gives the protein CASRRQGHSGNQPHHF.

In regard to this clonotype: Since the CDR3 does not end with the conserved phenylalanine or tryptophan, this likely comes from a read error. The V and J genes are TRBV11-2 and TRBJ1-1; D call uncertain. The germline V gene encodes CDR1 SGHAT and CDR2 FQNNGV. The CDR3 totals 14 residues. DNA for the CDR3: TGTACCAGCAACTTAGTCGGGAGGGCCACTGAAGCTTTCTAT. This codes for CTSNLVGRATEAFY.

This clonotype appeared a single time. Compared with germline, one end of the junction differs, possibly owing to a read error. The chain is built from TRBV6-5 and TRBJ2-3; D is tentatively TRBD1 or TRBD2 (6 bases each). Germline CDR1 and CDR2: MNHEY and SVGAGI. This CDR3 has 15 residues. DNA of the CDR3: TGTGCCAGCAGAGACATTGTCGGGGGCACAGATACGCACTATTTT. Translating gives CASRDIVGGTDTHYF.

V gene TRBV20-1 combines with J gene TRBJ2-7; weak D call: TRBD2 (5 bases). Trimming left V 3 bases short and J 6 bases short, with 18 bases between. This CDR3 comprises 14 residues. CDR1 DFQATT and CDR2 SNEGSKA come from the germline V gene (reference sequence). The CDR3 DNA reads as TGCAGTGCTAGTGTACTAGGGAGTATCTGCGAGCAGTACTTC. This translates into CSASVLGSICEQYF.